This T cell receptor (beta chain) derives from a study of T cells in localized non-small cell lung cancer. The repertoire was sequenced with immunoSEQ multiplex PCR; TCRdb's copy has only in-frame clones and lacks some. This sample has about 54,000 clones; over 80% occur once, and the top ten carry about 20%. General study findings and limits: There were a median roughly 59 of the top 100 tumor clones appearing in adjacent lung. As only one tumor region underwent sequencing, heterogeneity remains possible.

Points on this clone: Its antigen remains unknown.

The clonotype originates from an older female donor with stage II squamous cell lung carcinoma. Specimen: peripheral blood, collected before any cancer treatment.

Here the CDR3 DNA reads TGTGCCTGGACCGCCGACAGGTACGAGCAGTACTTC. Amino acid sequence: CAWTADRYEQYF. This chain uses TRBV30 with TRBJ2-7; tentatively, D is TRBD1 (6 bases). The CDR3 totals 12 residues. Per the germline V gene, CDR1 is GTSNPN and CDR2 is SVGIG (reference sequence). With 4 bases removed from V and 4 bases from J, the gap between germline ends came to 11 bases. Based on the CDR3 plus reference TRBV30 and TRBJ2-7, the full variable domain is SQTIHQWPATLVQPVGSPLSLECTVEGTSNPNLYWYRQAAGRGLQLLFYSVGIGQISSEVPQNLSASRPQDRQFILSSKKLLLSDSGFYLCAWTADRYEQYFGPGTRLTVT.